These 10 T cell receptor beta chains originate from one sample sequenced in a study of regulatory T cells in long-lasting Graves disease. This sample's time point: persistent/refractory GD, antithyroid drugs over 5 years with positive TRAb. Extracted RNA from PBMCs served as the source of the TCR library. Relying on iRepertoire HTBI primers and Arm-PCR of CDR3 regions, the team built TCR beta libraries. Via MiXCR, TCRdb re-called the multiplex PCR reads, giving one row per CDR3 protein. This table holds fewer than 600,000 distinct CDR3 sequences, about 22% found once. Specimen: peripheral blood mononuclear cells (PBMCs), collected when the disease was refractory, from a patient treated with antithyroid drugs. The receptor set was obtained from a female donor with Graves disease.

This clonotype was found many times. The rearrangement links TRBV11-2 to TRBJ1-6; TRBD1 matches at 11 bases. V shed 5 bases, J shed 7 bases, and the junction held 13 bases outside the gene matches. Germline lookup yields CDR1 SGHAT and CDR2 FQNNGV. The CDR3 consists of 18 residues. CDR3 in DNA: TGTGCCAGCAGCCCAGAGAGGCTTGGGGACAGGGGGAATTCACCCCTCCACTTT. It encodes CASSPERLGDRGNSPLHF.

The table lists this clonotype with a few counts. The V and J genes are TRBV12-3 or TRBV12-4 and TRBJ2-5; 8 bases line up with TRBD1. Trimming at V came to 2 bases and at J to 2 bases, leaving 4 bases not matched to a gene. The CDR3 totals 15 residues. The CDR3 DNA sequence: TGTGCCAGCAGTTTAACCCAGGGGGCTCAAGAGACCCAGTACTTC. Encoded protein: CASSLTQGAQETQYF.

This clonotype was seen at least ten times. V usage is TRBV7-8 and J usage is TRBJ2-7, with D unresolved. This CDR3 spans 13 amino acids. Germline V gives CDR1 SGHVS, CDR2 FQNEAQ. V gave up 5 bases and J gave up 3 bases, with 11 bases separating them. The CDR3 loop is CASSHRAFYEQYF. The CDR3 DNA sequence: TGTGCCAGCAGCCACCGGGCCTTCTACGAGCAGTACTTC. Combining the CDR3 with reference TRBV7-8 and TRBJ2-7 gives the whole variable domain GAGVSQSPRYKVAKRGQDVALRCDPISGHVSLFWYQQALGQGPEFLTYFQNEAQLDKSGLPSDRFFAERPEGSVSTLKIQRTQQEDSAVYLCASSHRAFYEQYFGPGTRLTVT.

The J gene is TRBJ1-2, the V gene TRBV2; the D gene is possibly TRBD1 (5 bases). Trimming stripped 6 bases from V and 5 bases from J, with 22 bases between. From germline, CDR1 is SNHLY and CDR2 FYNNEI. The CDR3 consists of 16 residues. The CDR3 coding sequence is TGTGCCAGCAGCGCACTCGGGGACTCTCCCACGTATGGCTACACCTTC. As protein: CASSALGDSPTYGYTF. Based on the CDR3 plus reference TRBV2 and TRBJ1-2, the full variable domain is EPEVTQTPSHQVTQMGQEVILRCVPISNHLYFYWYRQILGQKVEFLVSFYNNEISEKSEIFDDQFSVERPDGSNFTLKIRSTKLEDSAMYFCASSALGDSPTYGYTFGSGTRLTVV.

V usage is TRBV4-3 and J usage is TRBJ1-5; a possible D gene is TRBD1 (5 bases). The CDR3 length is 18 residues. Germline CDR1 LGHNA, CDR2 YSLEER. V shed 0 bases and J shed 2 bases, with 17 bases lying between them. The CDR3: CASSQDPPGTWGNQPQHF. The CDR3 nucleotides are TGCGCCAGCAGCCAAGACCCCCCGGGGACCTGGGGCAATCAGCCCCAGCATTTT.

A few counts support this clonotype. Since a much larger clone is just one base distant, this may be a read error. This rearrangement joins TRBV28 to TRBJ1-3; D is ambiguous. Trimming left V 5 bases short and J 1 base short, with 18 bases between. The CDR3 sequence is 17 residues long. Germline assignment: CDR1 MDHEN and CDR2 SYDVKM. CDR3 coding DNA: TGTGCCAGCAGTATCTCGACAAGGCCTATTTCTGGAAACACCATATATTTT. Protein sequence: CASSISTRPISGNTIYF.

DNA of the CDR3: TGTGCCAGCAGCAGACAGCCGCACTCTGGAAACACCATATATTTT. This sequence encodes CASSRQPHSGNTIYF. The chain has TRBV7-2 and TRBJ1-3, with a tentative D call TRBD1 (5 bases). Germline V lookup: CDR1 SGHTA, CDR2 FQGNSA. V was trimmed by 5 bases and J by 0 bases, leaving 11 bases between them. The CDR3 is made up of 15 amino acids.

This clonotype was seen many times. The chain employs TRBV2 and TRBJ2-7, with 11 bases that match TRBD2. Unmatched junction bases numbered 4, after V lost 4 bases and J lost 2 bases. Germline CDR1 and CDR2: SNHLY and FYNNEI. CDR3 size: 15 residues. The CDR3 DNA reads TGTGCCAGCAGTGGAGGGACTAGCGGAACCTACGAGCAGTACTTC. Translating it yields CASSGGTSGTYEQYF.

This clonotype has at least ten counts. V is TRBV20-1 and J is TRBJ1-1; D possibly corresponds to TRBD1 (5 bases). The CDR3 length is 13 residues. The germline V and J ends were trimmed by 4 bases and 5 bases, with 14 bases remaining between them. Germline assignment: CDR1 DFQATT and CDR2 SNEGSKA (reference sequence). CDR3: CSATGGGWTEAFF. The CDR3 DNA reads TGCAGTGCTACCGGGGGTGGATGGACTGAAGCTTTCTTT.

With respect to this clonotype: This may arise from a read error, as a much more abundant clone is one base away. This chain connects TRBV20-1 to TRBJ1-6; TRBD1 agrees at 8 bases. This CDR3 spans 13 amino acids. Germline V gives CDR1 DFQATT, CDR2 SNEGSKA (reference sequence). The CDR3: CSARDRANPPLHF. The DNA of the CDR3 is TGCAGTGCTAGGGACAGGGCTAATCCACCCCTCCACTTT.